Listed below are T cell receptor beta chains from one sample, sequenced in a study of control samples from healthy donors and cancer patients. This table comes from immunoSEQ multiplex PCR, and its TCRdb copy is limited to in-frame clones, with some not included. This table has roughly 100,000 clones, about 89% appearing once. Sequences were obtained from blood. These receptors were taken from a man younger than 40 in good health. Both conserved end residues are part of each CDR3. The D gene is left open where the match is weak. Expanded clones are given a class, and other clones once, few, many or no size at all.

length	V	size	J	D	CDR3	DNA
14	TRBV9	-	TRBJ2-7	-	CASSVGRSSYEQYF	TGTGCCAGCAGCGTCGGAAGGAGCTCCTACGAGCAGTACTTC
16	TRBV9	-	TRBJ2-1	-	CASSTMISELYNEQFF	TGTGCCAGCAGCACAATGATTAGCGAGTTGTACAATGAGCAGTTCTTC
15	TRBV15	once	TRBJ1-3	-	CATSRGKLEGNTIYF	TGTGCCACCAGCAGAGGGAAGCTAGAAGGAAACACCATATATTTT
14	TRBV4-2	-	TRBJ2-1	-	CASSQAGLYNEQFF	TGTGCCAGCAGCCAAGCGGGACTTTACAATGAGCAGTTCTTC
12	TRBV29-1	once	TRBJ2-7	-	CSVGERNYEQYF	TGCAGCGTTGGCGAGCGGAACTACGAGCAGTACTTC
14	TRBV5-4	once	TRBJ2-3	TRBD1	CASRQQGGTDTQYF	TGTGCCAGCAGACAACAGGGGGGCACAGATACGCAGTATTTT
13	TRBV20-1	-	TRBJ1-2	-	CSASNRENYGYTF	TGCAGTGCTAGTAACAGGGAGAACTATGGCTACACCTTC
16	TRBV28	-	TRBJ2-4	-	CASSAAGVATKNIQYF	TGTGCCAGCAGTGCCGCTGGGGTTGCAACCAAAAACATTCAGTACTTC
12	TRBV24-1	-	TRBJ2-1	-	CATKGAYNEQFF	TGTGCCACCAAGGGGGCCTACAATGAGCAGTTCTTC
14	TRBV28	-	TRBJ2-7	TRBD2	CASRPPGGVNEQYF	TGTGCCAGCAGGCCCCCTGGGGGGGTAAACGAGCAGTACTTC
13	TRBV7-9	-	TRBJ1-2	-	CASGRDSRYGYTF	TGTGCCAGCGGACGGGACTCCCGTTATGGCTACACCTTC
14	TRBV18	-	TRBJ1-5	-	CASSLRDSNQPQHF	TGTGCCAGCTCCCTCCGCGATAGCAATCAGCCCCAGCATTTT
20	TRBV9	-	TRBJ2-2	TRBD2	CASTQSLAGDLTGGTGELFF	TGTGCCAGTACCCAGAGCCTAGCGGGAGATCTCACCGGTGGCACCGGGGAGCTGTTTTTT
14	TRBV27	-	TRBJ1-6	-	CASSIGRTVSPLHF	TGTGCCAGCAGCATTGGTCGGACAGTCTCACCCCTCCACTTT
14	TRBV7-2	-	TRBJ2-3	-	CASSPLTGADTQYF	TGTGCCAGCAGCCCCCTTACCGGGGCAGATACGCAGTATTTT
15	TRBV19	-	TRBJ2-3	TRBD2	CASKSGIAPTDTQYF	TGTGCCAGTAAGAGCGGGATAGCCCCAACAGATACGCAGTATTTT
14	TRBV9	-	TRBJ2-7	-	CASSDSPTIYEQYF	TGTGCCAGCAGCGATTCTCCGACGATCTACGAGCAGTACTTC